This T cell receptor (beta chain) is from a study of early stage breast cancer tumors. The V and J ends lost 0 bases and 7 bases respectively, with 10 bases between them. Germline CDR1 and CDR2: SGHRS and YFSETQ. The CDR3 sequence is 13 residues long. TCRdb keeps only in-frame clones here, not all; method: immunoSEQ multiplex PCR. The sample shows approximately 20,000 clones, 65% to 85% of them seen only once. The study's findings and limits: In 14 of 16 patients, blood comparison separated tumor from normal breast.

On this clone itself: Its target is unknown.

This chain connects TRBV5-1 to TRBJ1-2, with D tentatively TRBD1 (5 bases). The receptor's source is a person aged 70 to 85 with breast cancer. Sample: blood. The CDR3 reads CASSLGQSFGYTF. CDR3 coding DNA: TGCGCCAGCAGCTTGGGACAGTCCTTTGGCTACACCTTC. Filled out from reference TRBV5-1 and TRBJ1-2, the complete variable domain reads KAGVTQTPRYLIKTRGQQVTLSCSPISGHRSVSWYQQTPGQGLQFLFEYFSETQRNKGNFPGRFSGRQFSNSRSEMNVSTLELGDSALYLCASSLGQSFGYTFGSGTRLTVV.